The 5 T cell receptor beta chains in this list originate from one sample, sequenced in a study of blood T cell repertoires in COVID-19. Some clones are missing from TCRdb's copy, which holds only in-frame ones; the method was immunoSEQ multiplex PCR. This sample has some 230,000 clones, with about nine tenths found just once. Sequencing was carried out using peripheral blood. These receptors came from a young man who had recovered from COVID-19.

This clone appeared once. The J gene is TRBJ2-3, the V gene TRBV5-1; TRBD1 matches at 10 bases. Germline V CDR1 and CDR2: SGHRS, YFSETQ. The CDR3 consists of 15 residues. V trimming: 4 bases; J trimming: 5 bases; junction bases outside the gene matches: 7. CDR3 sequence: CASSVGTGVRDTQYF. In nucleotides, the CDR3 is TGCGCCAGCAGCGTCGGGACAGGGGTAAGAGATACGCAGTATTTT.

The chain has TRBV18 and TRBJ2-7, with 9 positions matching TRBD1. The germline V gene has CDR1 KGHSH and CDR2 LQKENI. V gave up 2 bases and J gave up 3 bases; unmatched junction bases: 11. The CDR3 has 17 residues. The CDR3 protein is CASSPAVGTGLGYEQYF. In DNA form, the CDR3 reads TGTGCCAGCTCACCAGCGGTCGGGACAGGGCTGGGCTACGAGCAGTACTTC.

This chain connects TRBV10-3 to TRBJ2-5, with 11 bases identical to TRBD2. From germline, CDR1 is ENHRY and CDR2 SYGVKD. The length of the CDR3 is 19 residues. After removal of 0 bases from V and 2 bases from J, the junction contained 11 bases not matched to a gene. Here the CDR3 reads CAISESFSGGAYIQETQYF. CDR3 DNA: TGTGCCATCAGTGAGTCGTTTAGCGGGGGGGCCTACATACAAGAGACCCAGTACTTC.

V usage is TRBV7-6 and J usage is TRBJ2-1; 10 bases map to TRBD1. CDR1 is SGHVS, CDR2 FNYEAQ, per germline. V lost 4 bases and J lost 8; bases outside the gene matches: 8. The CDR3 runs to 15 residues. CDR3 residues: CASSSQTGGAYEQFF. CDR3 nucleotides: TGTGCCAGCAGCTCCCAGACAGGGGGCGCATATGAGCAGTTCTTC.

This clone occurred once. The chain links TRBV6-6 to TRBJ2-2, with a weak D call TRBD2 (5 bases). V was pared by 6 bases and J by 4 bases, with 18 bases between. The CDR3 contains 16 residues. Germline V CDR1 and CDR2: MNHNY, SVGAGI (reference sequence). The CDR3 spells CASSPSSRTATGELFF. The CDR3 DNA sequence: TGTGCCAGCAGCCCCTCAAGCCGGACTGCCACCGGGGAGCTGTTTTTT.